The present T cell receptor (beta chain) was sequenced within a study of T cell repertoires in cytomegalovirus infection. Germline loops: CDR1 SGHTA, CDR2 FQGNSA. The CDR3 runs to 15 residues. The ends lost 5 bases at V and 3 bases at J; junction bases unmatched: 6. Of note for this clonotype: No antigen is known for it.

TCRdb analysed the reads with MiXCR anew, one entry per CDR3 protein. This sample has hundreds of thousands of distinct CDR3 sequences, with under 45% found just once. The material sequenced was cultured PBMCs, taken from culture after CMV antigen stimulation. The TCR sequence derives from a human donor in good health (CMV status not recorded). Some clones in this sample may be carry-over from other donors' samples. The rearrangement links TRBV7-2 to TRBJ2-5; 10 bases are a match to TRBD2. CDR3: CASSPQRGGKETQYF. CDR3 in DNA: TGTGCCAGCAGCCCCCAGCGGGGGGGCAAAGAGACCCAGTACTTC.